This T cell receptor beta chain was profiled in a study of shared clonotypes between healthy human individuals (TCRdb year 2020). For the wider study: Three men and two women, aged 18 to 49 years, made up the cohort. The study deeply sequenced blood TCR repertoires of about 5 healthy adults to estimate repertoire size and the extent of clonotype sharing between individuals. Different laboratories and diverse techniques were used to prepare libraries and sequence TCR repertoires, to increase sequencing depth and limit assay-specific biases. Per donor, leukapheresis produced somewhere between about 0.94 and 9 billion PBMCs.

The germline V gene encodes CDR1 SGHAT and CDR2 FQNNGV. The CDR3 runs 13 residues from the cysteine to the phenylalanine. Only the CDR3 portion is preserved as DNA: 39 bases, with reading frame beginning at the first base. V and J lose 1 base and 2 bases, and a span of 4 bases separates them. TCR CDR3 regions were amplified from genomic DNA by multiplex PCR using the deep immunoSEQ assay. Extracted genomic DNA from each cell subset was spread evenly across all wells of several immunoSEQ 96-well plates, with each plate serving as a replicate. For unsorted PBMC, roughly 0.3 ug genomic DNA, equal to 30,000 or so T cell genomes, was loaded into each replicate PCR. Unsorted PBMC genomic DNA was sequenced across ten immunoSEQ deep assay plates. Purified libraries were quantified with a Qubit 3.0 fluorometer, sized on a Bioanalyzer 2100, and re-quantified with the KAPA Library Quantification kit. Every immunoSEQ 96-well plate was sequenced on a separate single-read 150-cycle Illumina NextSeq 550 flow cell. The paper's processing steps were these. Because only junctional sequences without quality scores were contained in the immunoSEQ output, filtering matching that applied to full-length reads could not be performed. Sequences were annotated with PyIR, a Python wrapper for IgBLAST v1.9, and V/J genes and CDR3 were assigned using IMGT germline references. Reads with weak V/J assignments (E-value above 1e-6), missing CDR3, stop codons, out-of-frame junctions, or ambiguous translated residues were removed. V3J clonotypes were defined by identical inferred V gene, J gene, and CDR3 amino acid sequence. The percentage overlap between two repertoires was calculated by dividing the number of shared unique clonotypes by the size of the smaller repertoire. Three approaches were used to assess repertoire richness: RTK rarefaction, the Chao1 estimator, and Recon v2.1 estimates of unobserved clonotypes. TCRdb stores this immuneACCESS table with in-frame sequences only. Part of the clones is absent; in the studies checked, under half of the shortfall reflects unresolved V genes, and no reason is known for the rest. For V, J and clone size, that table is used; D and trimming come from the DNA. The sample table holds hundreds of thousands of clones, of which roughly 79% were seen once. The ten largest clones take up about 11% of the sample.

With regard to this clone: No cognate antigen has been identified for it. The sample holds no much larger clone one base away, and base qualities are not on file.

What the research found in general, with its limitations: Pairwise subsampling led to the expectation that sequencing depth would affect the degree of clonotype sharing among donors. Sampling was restricted to blood, and TCR repertoires in tissue are likely to differ from TCR repertoires in blood. Because the study included only a small number of donors, the genetic and exposure-history diversity represented was limited.

The donors were healthy, HIV-negative adults with no recently reported acute infections or vaccinations. Every donor was a Caucasian adult living in Nashville, Tennessee, USA. For unsorted samples, tens of millions of PBMCs were counted, and genomic DNA was extracted using the QIAamp DNA Blood Mini kit. After blood collection by leukapheresis, PBMCs were isolated using Ficoll-Histopaque density gradient centrifugation and then cryopreserved in the vapor phase of liquid nitrogen. The sequence derives from a woman aged 40-49 years in good health. Some clones in this sample may be carry-over from other donors' samples. The sequenced material came from PBMCs. The sequence links TRBV11-2 to TRBJ2-3, with the D gene too uncertain to name. For the CDR3, the sequence is CASSLAPTDTQYF. Read as DNA, the sequence is TGTGCCAGCAGCTTAGCCCCCACAGATACGCAGTATTTT.